What follows are 13 T cell receptor beta chains derived from one specimen sequenced in a study of T cell repertoires in cytomegalovirus infection. TCRdb ran MiXCR on the reads and lists one entry per CDR3 protein. The table has 750,000 to 950,000 distinct CDR3 sequences, 25% to 30% seen once. What these receptors recognize is not known. The sequencing used cultured CD8+ T cells from PBMCs, collected from culture after CMV antigen stimulation. The receptor source for this set is a human donor in good health (CMV status not recorded). Some clones in this sample may be carry-over from other donors' samples.

V and J are TRBV27 and TRBJ1-2, with no clear D. V gave up 3 bases and J gave up 0 bases, with 11 bases separating them. In germline, CDR1 is MNHEY, CDR2 SMNVEV (reference sequence). The CDR3 is 15 residues long. For the CDR3, the DNA is TGTGCCAGCAGTTTCGACGGATACTCTAACTATGGCTACACCTTC. Amino acid sequence: CASSFDGYSNYGYTF.

This clonotype was found many times. V usage is TRBV7-2 and J usage is TRBJ2-1; D remains ambiguous. Germline CDR1 reads SGHTA; CDR2 reads FQGNSA. CDR3 size: 18 residues. Trimming took 2 bases from V and 7 from J, leaving 24 bases between them. The CDR3 protein is CASSLYVDGVPLGNEQFF. The DNA of the CDR3 is TGTGCCAGCAGCTTATACGTCGACGGCGTCCCCCTGGGGAATGAGCAGTTCTTC.

This clonotype was seen only a few times. The V and J genes are TRBV24-1 and TRBJ2-7, with D hard to call. Germline CDR1 reads KGHDR; CDR2 reads SFDVKD. Trimming pared 5 bases from V and 3 bases from J, leaving 22 bases between. CDR3 size: 17 residues. The DNA of the CDR3 is TGTGCCACCAGTGGCCCAAAGGCACGCAAAATCGACTACGAGCAGTACGTC. This translates into CATSGPKARKIDYEQYV.

This clonotype was counted many times. The rearrangement links TRBV7-2 to TRBJ1-6, with D possibly TRBD1 on 6 matching bases. The CDR3 is 15 residues long. Trimming shortened V by 4 bases and J by 5 bases, and 12 bases separated the two germline ends. Per the germline V gene, CDR1 is SGHTA and CDR2 is FQGNSA. This chain's CDR3 is CASSSGQLHNSPLHF. CDR3 DNA sequence: TGTGCCAGCAGCTCCGGACAGCTTCATAATTCACCCCTCCACTTT.

The genes are TRBV20-1 and TRBJ1-2; D gene unclear. This CDR3 spans 15 amino acids. Trimming cost V 0 bases and J 7 bases, with 18 bases left between them. The germline V gene encodes CDR1 DFQATT and CDR2 SNEGSKA (reference sequence). The CDR3 sequence is CSARDQEGWSFGYTF. DNA of the CDR3: TGCAGTGCTAGAGATCAGGAGGGCTGGAGTTTTGGCTACACCTTC.

This clonotype has only a few counts. The genes are TRBV9 and TRBJ2-1; 10 bases are a match to TRBD1. CDR1 is SGDLS and CDR2 is YYNGEE in the germline V gene. V lost 0 bases, J lost 7 bases, and 7 bases stayed unmatched. The CDR3 loop spans 16 amino acids. The CDR3 is CASSVGPGQGRNEQFF. The CDR3 DNA reads TGTGCCAGCAGCGTAGGTCCGGGACAGGGGAGGAATGAGCAGTTCTTC.

This chain joins TRBV6-6 and TRBJ1-1, with 11 bases lining up with TRBD1. The CDR3 has 14 residues. J lost 6 bases, V lost 6 bases, and 6 bases had no gene match. CDR1 and CDR2 from the germline V gene are MNHNY and SVGAGI (reference sequence). The CDR3 DNA reads as TGTGCCAGCAGACGGACAGGGGGCATTCCTGAAGCTTTCTTT. Its protein is CASRRTGGIPEAFF.

V is TRBV7-9 and J is TRBJ2-1; no firm D call. This CDR3 is built from 16 residues. Trimming cost V 2 bases and J 2 bases, with 13 bases left between them. The germline V gene encodes CDR1 SEHNR and CDR2 FQNEAQ (reference sequence). CDR3 amino acids: CASSLSQGTPYNEQFF. CDR3 DNA sequence: TGTGCCAGCAGCTTAAGCCAAGGTACACCCTACAATGAGCAGTTCTTC.

This clonotype was detected only a few times. The chain carries TRBV7-2 and TRBJ1-1; D unresolved. CDR3 length: 17 amino acids. The V end was cut by 5 bases, the J end by 1 base, with 20 bases between. Germline assignment: CDR1 SGHTA and CDR2 FQGNSA. The CDR3 DNA reads as TGTGCCAGCAGCCCTCGTCGGGTTTTACCGAAGAACACTGAAGCTTTCTTT. This codes for CASSPRRVLPKNTEAFF.

The sample holds many counts of this clonotype. The chain carries TRBV11-2 and TRBJ2-2; D is unclear. The germline CDR1 and CDR2 sequences are SGHAT and FQNNGV. The CDR3 covers 12 residues. Trimming pared 4 bases from V and 7 bases from J, leaving 7 bases between. This CDR3 reads CASSYSVGELFF. CDR3 nucleotides: TGTGCCAGCAGCTACTCCGTCGGGGAGCTGTTTTTT. The full variable domain, rest sourced from reference TRBV11-2 and TRBJ2-2, is EAGVAQSPRYKIIEKRQSVAFWCNPISGHATLYWYQQILGQGPKLLIQFQNNGVVDDSQLPKDRFSAERLKGVDSTLKIQPAKLEDSAVYLCASSYSVGELFFGEGSRLTVL.

This clonotype turned up a few times. V usage is TRBV5-4 and J usage is TRBJ1-2, with 7 bases matching TRBD1. The CDR3 is 14 amino acids. Germline lookup yields CDR1 SGHNT and CDR2 YYREEE (reference sequence). The V segment lost 5 bases and the J segment 4 bases; nucleotides outside the gene matches: 8. CDR3 DNA: TGTGCCAGCAGGTGGGGGACAGAGTTCTATGGCTACACCTTC. Protein: CASRWGTEFYGYTF.

The chain employs TRBV6-2 or TRBV6-3 and TRBJ2-6; 7 bases are a match to TRBD2. There are 19 residues in the CDR3. The germline CDR1 and CDR2 sequences are MNHEY and SVGEGT. The V segment lost 2 bases and the J segment 3 bases; nucleotides outside the gene matches: 13. In nucleotides, the CDR3 is TGTGCCAGCAGTTACAACACGGAGGGCGGGAGACTTGGGGCCAACGTCCTGACTTTC. This codes for CASSYNTEGGRLGANVLTF.

The chain joins TRBV6-6 to TRBJ2-2, with TRBD1 identical over 7 bases. This CDR3 spans 15 amino acids. The trim removed 10 bases at V and 2 bases at J, leaving 10 bases unmatched. Germline loops: CDR1 MNHNY, CDR2 SVGAGI (reference sequence). CDR3 loop: CATTVTGSNTGELFF. Here the CDR3 DNA reads TGTGCCACTACTGTGACAGGGTCTAACACCGGGGAGCTGTTTTTT.